What follows are 17 T cell receptor beta chains derived from one specimen sequenced in a study of esophageal squamous cell carcinoma under preoperative chemotherapy. TCRdb redid the calling of the PCR reads with MiXCR, one entry per CDR3 protein. This table has 15,000 to 20,000 distinct CDR3 sequences, around 45% appearing once. Time point indicated: before preoperative PTX-NDP chemotherapy. Sampling was conducted from a patient given preoperative chemotherapy. The receptor set was obtained from a human donor with esophageal squamous cell carcinoma. The donor label of this sample is uncertain.

This clonotype occurred a few times. This clone may be a read error of a much larger clone one base away. V is TRBV7-9 and J is TRBJ2-5; 7 bases map to TRBD1. The CDR3 runs to 15 residues. Germline CDR1 is SEHNR and CDR2 is FQNEAQ (reference sequence). CDR3 sequence reads: CASSVRQGVQETRYF. The CDR3 coding sequence is TGTGCCAGCAGCGTACGACAGGGTGTCCAAGAGACCCGGTACTTC.

The table lists this clonotype with many counts. The gene calls are TRBV7-8 and TRBJ2-1; no clear D gene. Trimming removed 5 bases from V and 10 bases from J, with 18 bases in between. This CDR3 has 14 amino acids. The germline V gene encodes CDR1 SGHVS and CDR2 FQNEAQ. In nucleotides, the CDR3 is TGTGCCAGCAGCGCGCAACTCCTGGTTGGGGAGCAGTTCTTC. Translating gives CASSAQLLVGEQFF. The full variable domain, rest sourced from reference TRBV7-8 and TRBJ2-1, is GAGVSQSPRYKVAKRGQDVALRCDPISGHVSLFWYQQALGQGPEFLTYFQNEAQLDKSGLPSDRFFAERPEGSVSTLKIQRTQQEDSAVYLCASSAQLLVGEQFFGPGTRLTVL.

In its sample, this clonotype was seen many times. The chain has TRBV10-3 and TRBJ2-5, with D tentatively TRBD1 (5 bases). The germline CDR1 and CDR2 sequences are ENHRY and SYGVKD. The CDR3 runs 14 residues. V was shortened by 3 bases and J by 5 bases, with 13 bases between the two germline ends. DNA of the CDR3: TGTGCCATCAGTGAATTGTGGGGCGCCGAGACCCAGTACTTC. Its translation: CAISELWGAETQYF.

This clonotype was counted ten times or more. J is TRBJ2-1 and V is TRBV7-8, with 9 bases matching TRBD2. From germline, CDR1 is SGHVS and CDR2 FQNEAQ. With 7 bases clipped from V and 4 bases from J, the junction kept 5 bases outside the gene matches. The CDR3 has 14 residues. CDR3 DNA sequence: TGTGCCAGCACCCTAGCGGGATTATACAATGAGCAGTTCTTC. The encoded protein is CASTLAGLYNEQFF.

This clonotype showed up just a few times. The V and J genes are TRBV5-1 and TRBJ2-1; 7 nucleotides line up with TRBD1. The DNA end is a closer match to TRBJ2-7, so the J assignment may be wrong. CDR3 size: 15 residues. Germline V lookup: CDR1 SGHRS, CDR2 YFSETQ. CDR3 nucleotides: TGCGCCAGCAGCCCGACAGGGTCCAACTACAATGAGCAGTACTTC. Its protein product is CASSPTGSNYNEQYF.

The chain recombines TRBV12-3 or TRBV12-4 with TRBJ2-5, with 7 nucleotides matching TRBD2. The CDR3 is 11 amino acids. With V trimmed by 8 bases and J by 11 bases, 8 bases remained unmatched. The DNA for the CDR3 is TGTGCCAGCGCTCGTGCGGGGGAGCAGTACTTC. Protein: CASARAGEQYF.

This clonotype has just a few counts. The chain combines TRBV15 with TRBJ2-5; D gene ambiguous. TRBJ2-7 explains the end of the DNA better; the J call may be wrong. The CDR3 runs to 15 residues. Germline V gene sequence: CDR1 LNHNV, CDR2 YYDKDF (reference sequence). CDR3 sequence: CATSRDPPSRGEQYF. CDR3 DNA sequence: TGTGCCACCAGCAGAGATCCGCCTTCTAGAGGCGAGCAGTACTTC.

Concerning this clonotype itself: Mismatch with germline at one junction end may stem from a read error. This sequence joins TRBV7-2 and TRBJ2-4, with 8 bases fitting TRBD2. This CDR3 has 16 residues. The germline V gene has CDR1 SGHTA and CDR2 FQGNSA. The CDR3 bases are TGTGCCAGCAGCTCAACGGGGGGGGGAGTCACAGACACGCAGTATTTC. It encodes CASSSTGGGVTDTQYF.

About this clonotype: A read error may produce the germline difference seen at one junction end. The CDR3 here is CGGGSSGGGAGQATRLF. The CDR3 DNA follows: TGTGGCGGGGGTTCCTCGGGCGGCGGGGCGGGGCAAGCGACCCGGCTTTTC. The chain carries TRBV10-3 and TRBJ2-5; 7 bases map to TRBD2. The length of the CDR3 is 17 residues. In germline, CDR1 is ENHRY, CDR2 SYGVKD.

The rearrangement uses TRBV7-2 and TRBJ1-2, with TRBD1 identical over 8 bases. This CDR3 has 15 residues. The germline gives CDR1 SGHTA, CDR2 FQGNSA. V lost 8 bases and J lost 4; bases outside the gene matches: 12. CDR3 loop: CASPKGGTGGYGYTF. DNA for the CDR3: TGTGCCAGCCCAAAAGGTGGGACAGGTGGCTATGGCTACACCTTC.

This clonotype appeared many times. The rearrangement uses TRBV7-3 and TRBJ2-3, with D hard to call. Germline V CDR1 and CDR2: SGHTA, FQGTGA. Trimming cost V 1 base and J 6 bases, with 8 bases left between them. This CDR3 contains 13 residues. CDR3 sequence: CASSLSSYDTQYF. The CDR3 DNA sequence: TGTGCCAGCAGCTTAAGTAGCTACGATACGCAGTATTTT.

V is TRBV6-2 or TRBV6-3 and J is TRBJ2-7, with 7 bases that match TRBD2. The CDR3 length is 14 residues. Losses at the gene ends were 7 bases for V and 0 bases for J; bases not matched to a gene: 6. The germline gives CDR1 MNHEY, CDR2 SVGEGT. The CDR3 nucleotides are TGTGCCAGCACTCCAGCGGGACCCTCCTACGAGCAGTACTTC. Translation: CASTPAGPSYEQYF.

In this sample, this clonotype turned up a few times. V usage is TRBV6-5 and J usage is TRBJ2-3, with TRBD2 matching 8 bases. Germline V gene data show CDR1 as MNHEY and CDR2 as SVGAGI. The junction had 16 bases not matched to a gene; V was cut back by 6 bases and J by 5 bases. The CDR3 extends over 17 amino acids. In nucleotides, the CDR3 is TGTGCCAGCAGATTTCGTCTGAGCGGGAGCGACGGAGATACGCAGTATTTT. This codes for CASRFRLSGSDGDTQYF.

There are a few counts of this clonotype. The J gene is TRBJ2-1, the V gene TRBV7-8; D not certain. CDR1 is SGHVS, CDR2 FQNEAQ, per germline. Trimming removed 7 bases from V and 10 bases from J, with 11 bases in between. The CDR3 covers 11 residues. CDR3 coding DNA: TGTGCCAGCAAGGAGACTGGGGAGCAGTTCTTC. This encodes CASKETGEQFF.

This clonotype was counted at least ten times. The rearrangement links TRBV27 to TRBJ2-7; D perhaps matches TRBD2 (6 bases). The CDR3 totals 13 residues. Germline loops: CDR1 MNHEY, CDR2 SMNVEV (reference sequence). V lost 8 bases, J lost 3 bases, and 14 bases lay in between. The CDR3 nucleotides are TGTGCCAGCGGGAGGAGTAGCCTCTACGAGCAGTACTTC. Amino acids: CASGRSSLYEQYF.

This clonotype was picked up a small number of times. This chain links TRBV7-3 with TRBJ2-3; 15 bases align to TRBD2. CDR3 length: 18 amino acids. V lost 5 bases to trimming and J lost 4 bases; unmatched junction nucleotides: 10. Looked up from germline, CDR1 is SGHTA and CDR2 is FQGTGA. DNA of the CDR3: TGTGCCAGCAGCGCATCCGGGACTAGCGGGGGGTGGGCAGATACGCAGTATTTT. Protein: CASSASGTSGGWADTQYF.

With regard to this clonotype: One junction end disagrees with the germline gene, perhaps due to a read error. Here the CDR3 DNA reads TGTGCGGGTGAGGGGGCTGGTGACCGAGATACGCAGTACTTT. Translating gives CAGEGAGDRDTQYF. This sequence joins TRBV7-8 and TRBJ2-3, with 7 positions matching TRBD1. Germline V gene lookup returns CDR1 SGHVS and CDR2 FQNEAQ. The CDR3 extends over 14 amino acids.